This TCR beta chain was sequenced in a study of a mutant IDH1 vaccine in newly diagnosed glioma. As for the study in general: Patients underwent eight vaccinations, which took place in weeks 1, 3, 5, 7, 11, 15, 19 and 23. Patients' prior therapy spanned radiotherapy, temozolomide, or both; most underwent both.

Germline V lookup: CDR1 SGHTA, CDR2 FQGNSA. CDR3 size: 11 residues. V gave up 7 bases and J gave up 12 bases, with 13 bases separating them. General observations from the study: Patients showed vaccine-induced immune responses at a rate of roughly 93%.

Time point indicated: week 23, last vaccination. Doses consisted of 300 ug of mutant IDH1 20-mer peptide each, paired with topical imiquimod. Sequencing was performed with immunoSEQ multiplex PCR; in TCRdb, only in-frame clones are kept and a portion is missing. The sample includes some 60,000 clones, over 70% of them seen just once. A few counts support this clone. As yet, its antigen is unknown. The source is a man aged 35-49 years with glioma. The sample was PBMCs, taken from a glioma patient whose treatment included an IDH1 peptide vaccine. The gene calls are TRBV7-2 and TRBJ2-1; the D gene is possibly TRBD2 (6 bases). CDR3 DNA sequence: TGTGCCAGCACTTCCGGGACTTGGCAGTTCTTC. It specifies CASTSGTWQFF.